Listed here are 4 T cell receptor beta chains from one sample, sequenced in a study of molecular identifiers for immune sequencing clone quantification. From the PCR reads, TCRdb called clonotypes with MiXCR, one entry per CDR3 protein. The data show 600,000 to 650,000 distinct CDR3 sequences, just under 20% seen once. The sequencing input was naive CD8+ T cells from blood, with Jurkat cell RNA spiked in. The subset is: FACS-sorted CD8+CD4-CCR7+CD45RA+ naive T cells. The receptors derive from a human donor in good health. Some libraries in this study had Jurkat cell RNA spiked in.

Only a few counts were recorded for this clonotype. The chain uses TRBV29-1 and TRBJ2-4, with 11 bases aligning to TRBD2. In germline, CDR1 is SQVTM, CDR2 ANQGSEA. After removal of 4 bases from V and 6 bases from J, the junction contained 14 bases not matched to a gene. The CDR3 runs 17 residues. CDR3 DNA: TGCAGCGTTGCTGGTTCGGTAGCGGGAGGGGATGGAAACATTCAGTACTTC. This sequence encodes CSVAGSVAGGDGNIQYF.

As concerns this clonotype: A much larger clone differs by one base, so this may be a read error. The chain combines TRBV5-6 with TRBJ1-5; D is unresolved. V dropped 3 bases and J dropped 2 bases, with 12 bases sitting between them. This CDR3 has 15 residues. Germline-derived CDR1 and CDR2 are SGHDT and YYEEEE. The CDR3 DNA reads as TGTGCCAGCAGCTCGGCCCTCCAGGGCAATCAGCCCCAGCATTTT. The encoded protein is CASSSALQGNQPQHF. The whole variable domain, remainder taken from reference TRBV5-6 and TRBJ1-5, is DAGVTQSPTHLIKTRGQQVTLRCSPKSGHDTVSWYQQALGQGPQFIFQYYEEEERQRGNFPDRFSGHQFPNYSSELNVNALLLGDSALYLCASSSALQGNQPQHFGDGTRLSIL.

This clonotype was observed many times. CDR3 sequence (DNA): TGCGCCAGCAGCCCCAGTCGTCTGAACACTGAAGCTTTCTTT. It yields the protein CASSPSRLNTEAFF. The V and J genes are TRBV4-3 and TRBJ1-1; D unclear. The V gene's germline CDR1 is LGHNA and CDR2 YSLEER. Trimming removed 4 bases at V and 0 bases at J, with 9 bases between. The CDR3 runs to 14 residues.

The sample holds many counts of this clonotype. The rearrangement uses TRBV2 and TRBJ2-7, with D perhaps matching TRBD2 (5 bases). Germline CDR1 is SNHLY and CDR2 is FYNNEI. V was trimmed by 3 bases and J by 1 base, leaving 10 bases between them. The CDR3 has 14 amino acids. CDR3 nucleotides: TGTGCCAGCAGTGAGCCTAGCAGGTCCTACGAGCAGTACTTC. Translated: CASSEPSRSYEQYF. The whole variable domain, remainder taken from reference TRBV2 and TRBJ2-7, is EPEVTQTPSHQVTQMGQEVILRCVPISNHLYFYWYRQILGQKVEFLVSFYNNEISEKSEIFDDQFSVERPDGSNFTLKIRSTKLEDSAMYFCASSEPSRSYEQYFGPGTRLTVT.